The 27 T cell receptor beta chains below come from one sample, sequenced in a study of shared clonotypes between healthy human individuals. Generated by immunoSEQ multiplex PCR, the TCRdb table keeps only in-frame clones and is missing some. The top ten clones hold around 1% of a sample with about 1,900,000 clones, about 94% of them seen once. Terminally differentiated effector memory CD45RA+ cells were left out of the naive CD8 fraction, which was CD45RO-negative and positively selected for CCR7. Sequencing was carried out using naive CD8+ T cells sorted from blood. These receptors came from a man between 18 and 29 years old in good health.

This chain joins TRBV2 and TRBJ2-1; no firm D call. The V gene lost 7 bases and the J gene lost 12 bases, with 25 bases spanning the gap. This CDR3 is 15 amino acids long. Germline-derived CDR1 and CDR2 are SNHLY and FYNNEI. CDR3 sequence (DNA): TGTGCCAGCACCCCTAGTGATGGGTCTACATTGGGGCAGTTCTTC. It codes for CASTPSDGSTLGQFF. The entire variable domain, with the rest obtained from reference TRBV2 and TRBJ2-1, is as follows: EPEVTQTPSHQVTQMGQEVILRCVPISNHLYFYWYRQILGQKVEFLVSFYNNEISEKSEIFDDQFSVERPDGSNFTLKIRSTKLEDSAMYFCASTPSDGSTLGQFFGPGTRLTVL.

The chain combines TRBV4-3 with TRBJ2-7; 7 nucleotides align to TRBD2. The CDR3 spans 17 residues. J was trimmed by 2 bases and V by 0 bases; bases with no gene match: 10. Germline V gene lookup returns CDR1 LGHNA and CDR2 YSLEER. Written as DNA, the CDR3 is TGCGCCAGCAGCCAAGATATAGCGACTAGCTCTCCCTACGAGCAGTACTTC. It yields the protein CASSQDIATSSPYEQYF.

The J gene is TRBJ2-1, the V gene TRBV5-6; TRBD2 is a possible D gene (6 bases). Deletions cut 3 bases from V and 9 bases from J, with 13 bases between. The V gene's germline CDR1 is SGHDT and CDR2 YYEEEE. The CDR3 is 13 amino acids. The CDR3 bases are TGTGCCAGCAGCTCCCAAGGGCGGGGTGAGCAGTTCTTC. Encoded protein: CASSSQGRGEQFF. The full variable domain, rest sourced from reference TRBV5-6 and TRBJ2-1, is DAGVTQSPTHLIKTRGQQVTLRCSPKSGHDTVSWYQQALGQGPQFIFQYYEEEERQRGNFPDRFSGHQFPNYSSELNVNALLLGDSALYLCASSSQGRGEQFFGPGTRLTVL.

On this clone itself: Other DNA sequences in the same sample also yield this CDR3. The J gene is TRBJ2-1, the V gene TRBV29-1; D uncertain. CDR1 and CDR2 from the germline V gene are SQVTM and ANQGSEA. The CDR3 has 11 residues. V lost 0 bases to trimming and J lost 5 bases, with 2 bases between them. The CDR3 protein is CSVEEDNEQFF. DNA of the CDR3: TGCAGCGTTGAAGAGGACAATGAGCAGTTCTTC.

V gene TRBV14 combines with J gene TRBJ2-7, with D perhaps TRBD1 (6 bases). V dropped 4 bases and J dropped 2 bases, with 18 bases sitting between them. The CDR3 loop spans 16 amino acids. CDR1 and CDR2 from the germline V gene are SGHDN and FVKESK. The CDR3 nucleotides are TGTGCCAGCAGCCCTGTCGGCAGGGGAGATCCCTACGAGCAGTACTTC. It translates to CASSPVGRGDPYEQYF.

The chain employs TRBV27 and TRBJ1-6; maybe TRBD1 (5 bases). CDR1 and CDR2 (germline): MNHEY, SMNVEV (reference sequence). This CDR3 spans 16 amino acids. Trimming left V 3 bases short and J 7 bases short, with 16 bases between. CDR3: CASSLLWAQGNSPLHF. The CDR3 coding sequence is TGTGCCAGCAGTTTGTTGTGGGCGCAGGGAAATTCACCCCTCCACTTT.

The CDR3 DNA reads as TGTGCCAGCAGTTTATCGGGGGCGCCCTGGGGAGCTTTCTTT. Its protein product is CASSLSGAPWGAFF. V is TRBV27 and J is TRBJ1-1; perhaps TRBD1 as D (6 bases). With 0 bases removed from V and 10 bases from J, the gap between germline ends came to 15 bases. Germline V gene sequence: CDR1 MNHEY, CDR2 SMNVEV (reference sequence). The CDR3 is 14 amino acids.

The chain recombines TRBV27 with TRBJ2-6, with D unclear. V was trimmed by 3 bases and J by 1 base, leaving 10 bases between them. This CDR3 is built from 16 residues. CDR1 is MNHEY and CDR2 is SMNVEV in the germline V gene (reference sequence). The CDR3 is CASSFILSSGANVLTF. DNA for the CDR3: TGTGCCAGCAGTTTTATATTGAGTTCTGGGGCCAACGTCCTGACTTTC.

The chain carries TRBV7-9 and TRBJ2-5; the D gene could be TRBD1 or TRBD2 (5 bases each). The length of the CDR3 is 14 residues. CDR1 and CDR2 (germline): SEHNR, FQNEAQ (reference sequence). Trimming stripped 6 bases from V and 3 bases from J, with 14 bases between. CDR3 sequence: CASSLLGAEETQYF. In DNA form, the CDR3 reads TGTGCCAGCAGTCTTCTCGGGGCTGAAGAGACCCAGTACTTC.

This sequence joins TRBV5-1 and TRBJ1-3; maybe TRBD1 (5 bases). V was cut by 0 bases and J by 8 bases, with 15 bases left in between. The CDR3 sequence is 15 residues long. CDR1 and CDR2 (germline): SGHRS, YFSETQ. CDR3 DNA sequence: TGCGCCAGCAGCTTGGGCGGCAGGGCGATAGACACCATATATTTT. Translating gives CASSLGGRAIDTIYF.

The CDR3 sequence: CASSVSPDTQYF. CDR3 nucleotides: TGTGCCAGCAGTGTCTCACCGGATACGCAGTATTTT. The chain combines TRBV25-1 with TRBJ2-3; D is uncertain. The CDR3 length is 12 residues. V dropped 4 bases and J dropped 6 bases, with 8 bases sitting between them. Germline values: CDR1 MGHDK, CDR2 SYGVNS.

The table lists this clone with a count of one. The chain recombines TRBV7-2 with TRBJ2-3; D uncertain. The CDR3 covers 16 residues. The V gene lost 2 bases and the J gene lost 7 bases, with 19 bases spanning the gap. Germline CDR1 reads SGHTA; CDR2 reads FQGNSA. CDR3 DNA sequence: TGTGCCAGCAGCTTAAATGACCCGCCCCAAGTCAATACGCAGTATTTT. Translation: CASSLNDPPQVNTQYF.

This clone has a single count. Other DNA variants within this sample encode the same CDR3. V gene TRBV19 combines with J gene TRBJ2-7; D is unresolved. The CDR3 extends over 13 amino acids. Germline assignment: CDR1 LNHDA and CDR2 SQIVND (reference sequence). The V end was cut by 3 bases, the J end by 3 bases, with 9 bases between. The CDR3 here is CASSILGDYEQYF. As DNA, the CDR3 is TGTGCCAGTAGTATTTTAGGTGACTACGAGCAGTACTTC.

The V call is TRBV4-2, the J call TRBJ2-7; TRBD2 matches 7 bases. The CDR3 runs to 14 residues. Germline CDR1 and CDR2: LGHNA and YNFKEQ. Trimming at V came to 4 bases and at J to 3 bases, leaving 6 bases not matched to a gene. Here the CDR3 reads CASSPPGGGYEQYF. As DNA, the CDR3 is TGTGCCAGCAGCCCCCCAGGCGGGGGCTACGAGCAGTACTTC.

V and J are TRBV5-6 and TRBJ2-7; 9 positions match TRBD1. The germline V gene encodes CDR1 SGHDT and CDR2 YYEEEE. This CDR3 region has 15 residues. The J segment lost 3 bases and the V segment lost 1 base, leaving 5 bases of the junction unmatched. This CDR3 is CASSLPRQGVYEQYF. The CDR3 DNA is TGTGCCAGCAGCTTGCCCCGACAGGGGGTCTACGAGCAGTACTTC.

This clone was counted once. The chain uses TRBV11-2 and TRBJ2-7; 7 bases are shared with TRBD1. The V gene end was trimmed by 5 bases and the J gene end by 3 bases; junction bases not matched to a gene: 13. The CDR3 sequence is 16 residues long. Germline CDR1 SGHAT, CDR2 FQNNGV. This chain's CDR3 is CASSHSTGLIYYEQYF. The DNA for the CDR3 is TGTGCCAGCAGCCACTCGACAGGGCTTATTTACTACGAGCAGTACTTC.

The rearrangement joins TRBV7-8 to TRBJ2-7; D not certain. Germline CDR1 reads SGHVS; CDR2 reads FQNEAQ. The V end lost 3 bases, the J end lost 0 bases, and 6 bases lay between the germline ends. This CDR3 has 13 residues. CDR3 region: CASSLHSSYEQYF. Written as DNA, the CDR3 is TGTGCCAGCAGCTTGCATAGCTCCTACGAGCAGTACTTC. The variable domain in full, completed from reference TRBV7-8 and TRBJ2-7, reads GAGVSQSPRYKVAKRGQDVALRCDPISGHVSLFWYQQALGQGPEFLTYFQNEAQLDKSGLPSDRFFAERPEGSVSTLKIQRTQQEDSAVYLCASSLHSSYEQYFGPGTRLTVT.

The chain links TRBV11-2 to TRBJ2-2; 7 bases match TRBD2. Germline assignment: CDR1 SGHAT and CDR2 FQNNGV. The CDR3 length is 16 residues. J gave up 6 bases and V 2 bases, and 9 bases lay outside the gene matches. In DNA form, the CDR3 reads TGTGCCAGCAGCTTACACTTGGGAGGGTTCTCCGGGGAGCTGTTTTTT. This encodes CASSLHLGGFSGELFF.

The sample holds one count of this clone. J is TRBJ1-6 and V is TRBV15, with a weak D call TRBD1 (6 bases). Germline V gene lookup returns CDR1 LNHNV and CDR2 YYDKDF (reference sequence). The CDR3 sequence is 16 residues long. V lost 0 bases and J 7 bases, leaving 13 bases between the germline ends. The CDR3, as DNA: TGTGCCACCAGCAGAGATCTGGACAGCTCCAATTCACCCCTCCACTTT. As protein: CATSRDLDSSNSPLHF.

V usage is TRBV6-5 and J usage is TRBJ1-1; the D is unclear. CDR1 and CDR2 (germline): MNHEY, SVGAGI. Trimming pared 10 bases from V and 6 bases from J, leaving 18 bases between. This CDR3 is 13 amino acids long. The CDR3 DNA follows: TGTGCCACCATGGTGGAGGTTGGGTCTGAAGCTTTCTTT. The encoded protein is CATMVEVGSEAFF.

The V gene is TRBV27, the J gene TRBJ2-5, with D possibly TRBD2 on 5 matching bases. The V end was cut by 2 bases, the J end by 5 bases, with 9 bases between. Germline V gene sequence: CDR1 MNHEY, CDR2 SMNVEV (reference sequence). The CDR3 totals 13 residues. The CDR3 is CASSLMRGETQYF. The CDR3 DNA reads as TGTGCCAGCAGTTTAATGCGCGGGGAGACCCAGTACTTC.

V is TRBV4-3 and J is TRBJ1-4, with 10 bases that match TRBD1. CDR3 size: 16 residues. J gave up 8 bases and V 3 bases, and 9 bases lay outside the gene matches. Germline V lookup: CDR1 LGHNA, CDR2 YSLEER. The CDR3 coding sequence is TGCGCCAGCAGCCAGGAACGGGACAGGGGAACAGAAAAACTGTTTTTT. Translated, it gives CASSQERDRGTEKLFF.

To note about this clone: The sample holds other DNA sequences that translate to the same CDR3. The rearrangement links TRBV6-5 to TRBJ2-1, with no clear D. This CDR3 region has 15 residues. Trimming pared 2 bases from V and 0 bases from J, leaving 8 bases between. Germline V gene data show CDR1 as MNHEY and CDR2 as SVGAGI. In DNA form, the CDR3 reads TGTGCCAGCAGTTACAGCGAGAGCTCCTACAATGAGCAGTTCTTC. Residues: CASSYSESSYNEQFF.

The rearrangement uses TRBV6-6 and TRBJ1-4; 7 bases agree with TRBD1. Per germline, CDR1 MNHNY and CDR2 SVGAGI (reference sequence). V lost 9 bases to trimming and J lost 6 bases; unmatched junction nucleotides: 1. The CDR3 is made up of 11 amino acids. CDR3 region: CARDRYEKLFF. CDR3 nucleotides: TGTGCCAGGGACAGGTATGAAAAACTGTTTTTT.

The chain joins TRBV2 to TRBJ2-1; D not resolved. The CDR3 has 13 residues. Trimming pared 7 bases from V and 6 bases from J, leaving 13 bases between. Germline CDR1 and CDR2: SNHLY and FYNNEI. The CDR3 spells CASTQRVTNEQFF. The DNA for the CDR3 is TGTGCCAGCACCCAAAGGGTGACCAATGAGCAGTTCTTC.

The rearrangement joins TRBV5-4 to TRBJ1-4; D call uncertain. This CDR3 region has 14 residues. Germline assignment: CDR1 SGHNT and CDR2 YYREEE (reference sequence). Deletions cut 0 bases from V and 0 bases from J, with 3 bases between. The CDR3 sequence: CASSLGATNEKLFF. CDR3 DNA sequence: TGTGCCAGCAGCTTGGGGGCAACTAATGAAAAACTGTTTTTT.

The chain links TRBV27 to TRBJ2-1; 7 positions match TRBD1. V trimming: 5 bases; J trimming: 4 bases; junction bases outside the gene matches: 8. This CDR3 has 15 amino acids. The germline V gene has CDR1 MNHEY and CDR2 SMNVEV (reference sequence). CDR3 in DNA: TGTGCCAGCAGTCAGCCCGGGACAGCTTACAATGAGCAGTTCTTC. It encodes CASSQPGTAYNEQFF.